Following are 28 T cell receptor beta chains from one sample sequenced in a study of blood T cell repertoires in COVID-19. Repertoires were generated with immunoSEQ multiplex PCR, while TCRdb's copy carries only in-frame clones and drops some. The data contain some 150,000 clones, approximately 87% of them singletons. Sequenced material: peripheral blood. These receptors were collected from a man between 18 and 29 years old with active or convalescent COVID-19.

J is TRBJ1-2 and V is TRBV19; TRBD1 is a possible D gene (6 bases). V was trimmed by 7 bases and J by 5 bases, leaving 17 bases between them. The germline V gene has CDR1 LNHDA and CDR2 SQIVND (reference sequence). The CDR3 is 14 residues long. DNA for the CDR3: TGTGCCAGTATACCGAGGGGGGGCCATTATGGCTACACCTTC. Encoded protein: CASIPRGGHYGYTF. Complete variable domain (other parts from reference TRBV19 and TRBJ1-2): DGGITQSPKYLFRKEGQNVTLSCEQNLNHDAMYWYRQDPGQGLRLIYYSQIVNDFQKGDIAEGYSVSREKKESFPLTVTSAQKNPTAFYLCASIPRGGHYGYTFGSGTRLTVV.

The chain has TRBV5-4 and TRBJ1-6; 9 positions match TRBD1. The CDR3 extends over 15 amino acids. V lost 3 bases and J lost 9; bases outside the gene matches: 7. Germline lookup yields CDR1 SGHNT and CDR2 YYREEE (reference sequence). Here the CDR3 reads CASSSDRGMSSPLHF. CDR3 sequence (DNA): TGTGCCAGCAGCTCGGACAGGGGAATGTCTTCACCCCTCCACTTT.

Worth noting for this clone: Relative to the germline gene, one junction end is altered; a read error may explain this. The rearrangement joins TRBV29-1 to TRBJ2-1; 11 positions agree with TRBD2. CDR3 length: 11 amino acids. Germline CDR1 SQVTM, CDR2 ANQGSEA. The CDR3 coding sequence is TGCAGCGCCATGACTAGCGGGATCGTGGTCTTC. It translates to CSAMTSGIVVF.

The V call is TRBV29-1, the J call TRBJ1-1, with D unresolved. CDR3 length: 12 amino acids. CDR1 SQVTM and CDR2 ANQGSEA come from the germline V gene. Trimming stripped 6 bases from V and 3 bases from J, with 11 bases between. As DNA, the CDR3 is TGCAGCGTCCTCAGGATAGACACTGAAGCTTTCTTT. This sequence encodes CSVLRIDTEAFF.

V and J are TRBV27 and TRBJ2-7; 11 nucleotides line up with TRBD2. The CDR3 contains 19 residues. CDR1 MNHEY and CDR2 SMNVEV come from the germline V gene (reference sequence). Trimming removed 2 bases from V and 0 bases from J; junction bases left unmatched: 12. CDR3 nucleotide sequence: TGTGCCAGCAGTTTAAAGGCCCCTAGCGGGGGGTCGAGCTCCTACGAGCAGTACGTC. This gives the protein CASSLKAPSGGSSSYEQYV.

This chain joins TRBV7-6 and TRBJ2-7; 7 bases are shared with TRBD1. Trimming at V came to 4 bases and at J to 1 base, leaving 7 bases not matched to a gene. There are 15 residues in the CDR3. Germline V gene lookup returns CDR1 SGHVS and CDR2 FNYEAQ. The CDR3, as DNA: TGTGCCAGCAGCTCCTCTCCACAGGGGTCCTACGAGCAGTACTTC. Protein product: CASSSSPQGSYEQYF. Filled out from reference TRBV7-6 and TRBJ2-7, the complete variable domain reads GAGVSQSPRYKVTKRGQDVALRCDPISGHVSLYWYRQALGQGPEFLTYFNYEAQQDKSGLPNDRFSAERPEGSISTLTIQRTEQRDSAMYRCASSSSPQGSYEQYFGPGTRLTVT.

This clone appeared a single time. This chain links TRBV4-1 with TRBJ2-3; D unclear. CDR3 size: 13 residues. V was pared by 2 bases and J by 5 bases, with 8 bases between. The V gene's germline CDR1 is MGHRA and CDR2 YSYEKL. CDR3 bases: TGCGCCAGCAGCCAATCCGGTATAGATACGCAGTATTTT. This translates into CASSQSGIDTQYF.

The chain employs TRBV6-5 and TRBJ1-1; D not resolved. Germline V lookup: CDR1 MNHEY, CDR2 SVGAGI. The CDR3 loop spans 15 amino acids. V dropped 4 bases and J dropped 6 bases, with 18 bases sitting between them. In DNA form, the CDR3 reads TGTGCCAGCAGTTCCCCGGACTCATCAAGAGCTGAAGCTTTCTTT. Translated: CASSSPDSSRAEAFF.

A single count supports this clone. The chain combines TRBV13 with TRBJ2-5; D remains unclear. Looked up from germline, CDR1 is PRHDT and CDR2 is FYEKMQ (reference sequence). The CDR3 has 13 amino acids. Trimming shortened V by 2 bases and J by 5 bases, and 9 bases separated the two germline ends. CDR3 amino acids: CASSLLSRETQYF. CDR3 DNA sequence: TGTGCCAGCAGCTTACTGTCGAGGGAGACCCAGTACTTC.

The CDR3 DNA follows: TGCGCCAGCAGCTTGGTTGTCGGGGCCTACAATGAGCAGTTCTTC. This translates into CASSLVVGAYNEQFF. The chain joins TRBV5-1 to TRBJ2-1; D is possibly TRBD2 (5 bases). Germline CDR1 SGHRS, CDR2 YFSETQ. V was clipped by 0 bases and J by 2 bases, with 9 bases between them. The CDR3 runs to 15 residues.

The chain employs TRBV5-1 and TRBJ2-3, with 10 bases aligning to TRBD2. Trimming removed 2 bases from V and 0 bases from J; junction bases left unmatched: 3. The CDR3 runs to 16 residues. Germline V lookup: CDR1 SGHRS, CDR2 YFSETQ. The CDR3 region is CASSFGLAASTDTQYF. The DNA for the CDR3 is TGCGCCAGCAGCTTTGGACTAGCGGCTAGCACAGATACGCAGTATTTT.

This chain uses TRBV28 with TRBJ1-3; D gene unclear. V lost 7 bases, J lost 4 bases, and 11 bases lay in between. CDR3 length: 13 residues. Germline V gene sequence: CDR1 MDHEN, CDR2 SYDVKM. CDR3 in amino acids: CASIPSPGNTIYF. CDR3 DNA sequence: TGTGCCAGCATCCCTAGTCCCGGAAACACCATATATTTT. The full variable domain, rest sourced from reference TRBV28 and TRBJ1-3, is DVKVTQSSRYLVKRTGEKVFLECVQDMDHENMFWYRQDPGLGLRLIYFSYDVKMKEKGDIPEGYSVSREKKERFSLILESASTNQTSMYLCASIPSPGNTIYFGEGSWLTVV.

V and J are TRBV12-3 or TRBV12-4 and TRBJ1-5; unclear D gene. The CDR3 sequence is 13 residues long. Trimming removed 2 bases at V and 5 bases at J, with 7 bases between. This chain's CDR3 is CASSLSRDQPQHF. CDR3 DNA: TGTGCCAGCAGTTTATCGCGGGATCAGCCCCAGCATTTT.

The gene calls are TRBV30 and TRBJ1-5; D is possibly TRBD1 (5 bases). Germline V gene data show CDR1 as GTSNPN and CDR2 as SVGIG (reference sequence). This CDR3 is 13 amino acids long. Trimming cost V 1 base and J 4 bases, with 8 bases left between them. The CDR3 sequence: CAWSAGGNQPQHF. The DNA of the CDR3 is TGTGCCTGGAGTGCCGGGGGAAATCAGCCCCAGCATTTT.

The chain is built from TRBV4-1 and TRBJ1-1, with TRBD1 identical over 8 bases. The CDR3 covers 17 residues. CDR1 is MGHRA and CDR2 is YSYEKL in the germline V gene. The V gene end was trimmed by 2 bases and the J gene end by 3 bases; junction bases not matched to a gene: 11. CDR3 coding DNA: TGCGCCAGCAGCCAACTCGACAGGGGACCGGAATACACTGAAGCTTTCTTT. Protein: CASSQLDRGPEYTEAFF.

This chain connects TRBV2 to TRBJ1-2; 8 bases align to TRBD1. CDR3 size: 14 residues. V was clipped by 7 bases and J by 4 bases; unmatched bases: 8. Germline V lookup: CDR1 SNHLY, CDR2 FYNNEI. CDR3 loop: CASNSPGGFYGYTF. CDR3 DNA sequence: TGTGCCAGCAACTCTCCAGGGGGCTTCTATGGCTACACCTTC.

V gene TRBV24-1 combines with J gene TRBJ1-1; D is unclear. Germline assignment: CDR1 KGHDR and CDR2 SFDVKD. The V gene lost 3 bases and the J gene lost 3 bases, with 7 bases spanning the gap. The CDR3 has 13 residues. The CDR3 nucleotides read TGTGCCACCAGTGATCCCCCATACACTGAAGCTTTCTTT. It yields the protein CATSDPPYTEAFF.

The chain uses TRBV7-2 and TRBJ2-3, with 8 bases lining up with TRBD1. CDR3 size: 14 residues. J gave up 2 bases and V 5 bases, and 3 bases lay outside the gene matches. The V gene's germline CDR1 is SGHTA and CDR2 FQGNSA. For the CDR3, the DNA is TGTGCCAGCAGCCGGGACAGGACCACAGATACGCAGTATTTT. This translates into CASSRDRTTDTQYF. The entire variable domain, with the rest obtained from reference TRBV7-2 and TRBJ2-3, is as follows: GAGVSQSPSNKVTEKGKDVELRCDPISGHTALYWYRQSLGQGLEFLIYFQGNSAPDKSGLPSDRFSAERTGGSVSTLTIQRTQQEDSAVYLCASSRDRTTDTQYFGPGTRLTVL.

V gene TRBV3-1 (or the pseudogene TRBV3-2) combines with J gene TRBJ1-1; 7 positions match TRBD1. The CDR3 is 15 amino acids. Germline values: CDR1 LGHDT, CDR2 YNNKEL (reference sequence). After removal of 4 bases from V and 6 bases from J, the junction contained 11 bases not matched to a gene. The CDR3 loop reads CASSPRLRTGSEAFF. CDR3 nucleotides: TGTGCCAGCAGCCCGAGACTACGGACAGGATCTGAAGCTTTCTTT.

The chain recombines TRBV28 with TRBJ2-1; 9 bases match TRBD1. Germline V gives CDR1 MDHEN, CDR2 SYDVKM. There are 15 residues in the CDR3. V lost 6 bases and J lost 0; bases outside the gene matches: 3. The DNA for the CDR3 is TGTGCCAGCAGCTTGGGACAGGGCTCCTACAATGAGCAGTTCTTC. Its protein product is CASSLGQGSYNEQFF.

V and J are TRBV7-8 and TRBJ1-2; no reliable D call. The CDR3 totals 15 residues. Trimming shortened V by 5 bases and J by 2 bases, and 15 bases separated the two germline ends. Germline-derived CDR1 and CDR2 are SGHVS and FQNEAQ. CDR3 DNA sequence: TGTGCCAGCAGCCCGAAAGGCGGGGTAAACTATGGCTACACCTTC. Its translation: CASSPKGGVNYGYTF.

V usage is TRBV2 and J usage is TRBJ1-1; the D gene is possibly TRBD1 (5 bases). CDR1 SNHLY and CDR2 FYNNEI come from the germline V gene. Trimming shortened V by 4 bases and J by 1 base, and 10 bases separated the two germline ends. The CDR3 runs 14 residues. CDR3 nucleotide sequence: TGTGCCAGCAGTGTGATGCAGGGGAACACTGAAGCTTTCTTT. It encodes CASSVMQGNTEAFF.

The chain combines TRBV7-3 with TRBJ2-5; D is uncertain. The V end was cut by 6 bases, the J end by 3 bases, with 20 bases between. This CDR3 region has 16 residues. Germline-derived CDR1 and CDR2 are SGHTA and FQGTGA. In nucleotides, the CDR3 is TGTGCCAGCAGTTCCCCCGATGGAGAAATCGAAGAGACCCAGTACTTC. It codes for CASSSPDGEIEETQYF.

This clone was counted between two and nine times. The chain couples TRBV9 to TRBJ1-2; D is ambiguous. Trimming shortened V by 0 bases and J by 3 bases, and 12 bases separated the two germline ends. CDR1 is SGDLS and CDR2 is YYNGEE in the germline V gene. CDR3 length: 15 amino acids. The CDR3 DNA reads as TGTGCCAGCAGCGTAGTTCGGGGTGCGGACTATGGCTACACCTTC. Its protein product is CASSVVRGADYGYTF. Using reference TRBV9 and TRBJ1-2 for the parts outside the CDR3, the full variable domain is DSGVTQTPKHLITATGQRVTLRCSPRSGDLSVYWYQQSLDQGLQFLIQYYNGEERAKGNILERFSAQQFPDLHSELNLSSLELGDSALYFCASSVVRGADYGYTFGSGTRLTVV.

This clone occurred once. The chain links TRBV7-2 to TRBJ2-7; D gene unclear. V lost 0 bases, J lost 4 bases, and 10 bases lay in between. The CDR3 is 14 amino acids. Germline assignment: CDR1 SGHTA and CDR2 FQGNSA. CDR3 nucleotides: TGTGCCAGCAGCTTAGCTCTCGGGTTGTACGAGCAGTACTTC. Translated, it gives CASSLALGLYEQYF.

The CDR3 DNA reads TGTGCCAGCAGCCAAGTAGCGGGATACTCGATCAATGAGCAGTTCTTC. It encodes CASSQVAGYSINEQFF. V usage is TRBV4-2 and J usage is TRBJ2-1; 8 bases are a match to TRBD2. The V gene's germline CDR1 is LGHNA and CDR2 YNFKEQ. The trim removed 1 base at V and 6 bases at J, leaving 8 bases unmatched. This CDR3 region has 16 residues.

The CDR3 region has the DNA TGTGCCAGCAGCTATGGACAGGGGGCAGGTCAGCCCCAGCATTTT. Protein: CASSYGQGAGQPQHF. The rearrangement joins TRBV7-9 to TRBJ1-5, with 11 nucleotides matching TRBD1. Germline CDR1 reads SEHNR; CDR2 reads FQNEAQ (reference sequence). V shed 4 bases, J shed 6 bases, and the junction held 5 bases outside the gene matches. The CDR3 contains 15 residues.

A remark on this clone: This CDR3 is also generated by other DNA sequences in the sample. This chain connects TRBV9 to TRBJ2-5, with unresolved D. Germline assignment: CDR1 SGDLS and CDR2 YYNGEE. The CDR3 runs 12 residues. V lost 3 bases and J lost 5, with 8 bases in between. CDR3 DNA sequence: TGTGCCAGCAGCGCCGGCGGTGAGACCCAGTACTTC. Residues: CASSAGGETQYF.